The clone carrying this TCR beta chain appeared a few times. The CDR3 is made up of 20 amino acids. The data were obtained in a study of blood T cell repertoires in COVID-19. Across the whole study: From the United States, Italy and Spain came samples of acute and convalescent COVID-19. PBMCs, B-cell-depleted T cells, or T cells provided the cDNA or gDNA that made up the material.

In the study's own analysis: Nucleated cell counts were estimated from reference gene primer amplification. The method was immunoSEQ multiplex PCR; TCRdb's version includes in-frame clones alone and lacks a portion of them. That table is the source of V, J and clone size, and D and trimming were worked out from the DNA. The sample records 250,000 to 350,000 clones, around 85% being singletons. This receptor was taken from a woman aged 45-65 years with active or convalescent COVID-19. Sequenced material: peripheral blood. The chain employs TRBV21-1 and TRBJ1-1; the table names TRBD1, a call not compared with the DNA. TRBV21-1 is noted as a pseudogene. The CDR3 region is CASSKVGWGQFKDMNTEAFF. As DNA, the CDR3 is TGTGCCAGCAGCAAAGTAGGGTGGGGGCAGTTTAAAGATATGAACACTGAAGCTTTCTTT.